This T cell receptor beta chain was found in a study of beta chain features in type 1 diabetes. Regarding the study as a whole: Researchers report that Type 1 diabetes patients had moderately but significantly shorter TCRB CDR3s across all four CD4+ subsets. In these data, an HLA type influence on TCRB rearrangement remained unresolved.

Averaging roughly 120 mL, one heparinised blood draw came from each individual donor. Markers CD45RO/CCR7/CD25/CD127/CD95/CD27 served to sort CD4+ naive, central memory, regulatory and stem cell-like memory cells. Purities in excess of 95% were seen in all sorted populations. Concerning this clone: The target antigen is unknown.

Every bit of the isolated RNA underwent reverse transcription, so sequencing read expressed TCRB transcripts. Repertoires were generated with immunoSEQ multiplex PCR, while TCRdb's copy carries only in-frame clones and drops some. The table shows some 47,000 clones, with roughly 48% occurring only once. The source is a man aged 30 to 39 with type 1 diabetes. The sequencing input was stem cell memory CD4+ T cells from blood.

The CDR3 protein is CASSIGTAISYEQYF. CDR3 coding DNA: TGCGCCAGCAGCATAGGGACAGCGATATCCTACGAGCAGTACTTC. This chain connects TRBV4-1 to TRBJ2-5; 7 nucleotides line up with TRBD1. The assigned J gene may be wrong: the sequence end matches TRBJ2-7 better. The CDR3 extends over 15 amino acids. The germline V gene encodes CDR1 MGHRA and CDR2 YSYEKL.